This T cell receptor beta chain emerged from a study of T cells in Graves' hyperthyroidism and ophthalmopathy. Study findings and constraints: Peripheral blood also featured most of the thyroid clonotypes expanded above 0.001.

In regard to this clonotype: The antigen is unknown.

RNA transcripts yielded amplified TCR beta CDR3 regions. RT-PCR in the first round (using the HTBI primer set) targeted the TCR CDR3. TCRdb reprocessed the multiplex PCR reads via MiXCR and lists one record per CDR3 protein. In the table there are hundreds of thousands of distinct CDR3 sequences, 15% of which are singletons. Trimming stripped 4 bases from V and 0 bases from J, with 6 bases between. The CDR3 has 12 amino acids. Per germline, CDR1 DFQATT and CDR2 SNEGSKA (reference sequence). A lack of ophthalmopathy progression within 18 months defined stable Graves' hyperthyroidism. The receptor was derived from a woman in her thirties with Graves' hyperthyroidism. The V and J genes are TRBV20-1 and TRBJ2-5; unclear D gene. Sequencing used blood. DNA of the CDR3: TGCAGTGCTAAGCAGCACCAAGAGACCCAGTACTTC. Translating it yields CSAKQHQETQYF.